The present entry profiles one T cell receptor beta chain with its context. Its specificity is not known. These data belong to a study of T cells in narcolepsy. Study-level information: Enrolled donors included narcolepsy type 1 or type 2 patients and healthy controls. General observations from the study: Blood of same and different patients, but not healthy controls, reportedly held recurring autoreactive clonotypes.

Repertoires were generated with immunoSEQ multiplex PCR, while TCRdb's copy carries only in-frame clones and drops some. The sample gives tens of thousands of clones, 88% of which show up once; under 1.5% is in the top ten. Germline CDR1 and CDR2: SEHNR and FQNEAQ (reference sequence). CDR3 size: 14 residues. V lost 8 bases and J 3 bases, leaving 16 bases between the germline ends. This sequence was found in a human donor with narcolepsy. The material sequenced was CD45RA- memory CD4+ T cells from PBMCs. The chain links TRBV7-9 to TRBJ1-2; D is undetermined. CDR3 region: CASSQDTRDYGYTF. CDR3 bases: TGTGCCAGCTCCCAAGACACCCGCGACTATGGCTACACCTTC.